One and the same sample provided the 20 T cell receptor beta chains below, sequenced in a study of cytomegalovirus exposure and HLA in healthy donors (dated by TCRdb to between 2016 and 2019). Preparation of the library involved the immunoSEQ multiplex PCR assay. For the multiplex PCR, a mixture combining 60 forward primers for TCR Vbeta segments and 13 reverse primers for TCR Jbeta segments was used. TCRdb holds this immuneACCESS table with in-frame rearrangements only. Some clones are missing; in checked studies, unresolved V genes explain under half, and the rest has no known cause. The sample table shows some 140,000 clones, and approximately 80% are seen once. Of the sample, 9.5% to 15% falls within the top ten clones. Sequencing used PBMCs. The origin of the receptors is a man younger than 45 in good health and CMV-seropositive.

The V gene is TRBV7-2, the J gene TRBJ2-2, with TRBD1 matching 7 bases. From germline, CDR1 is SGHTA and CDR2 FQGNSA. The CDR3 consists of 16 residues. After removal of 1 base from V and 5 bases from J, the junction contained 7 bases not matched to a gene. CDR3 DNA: TGTGCCAGCAGCTTAGGTGGGACAGCGAGAACCGGGGAGCTGTTTTTT. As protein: CASSLGGTARTGELFF.

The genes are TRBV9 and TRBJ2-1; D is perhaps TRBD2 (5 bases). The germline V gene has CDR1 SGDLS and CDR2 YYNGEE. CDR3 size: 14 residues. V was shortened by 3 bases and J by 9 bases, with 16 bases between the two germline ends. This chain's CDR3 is CASSATKREGEQFF. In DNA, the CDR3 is TGTGCCAGCAGCGCGACCAAGCGAGAGGGTGAGCAGTTCTTC. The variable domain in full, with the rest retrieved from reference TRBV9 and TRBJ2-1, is DSGVTQTPKHLITATGQRVTLRCSPRSGDLSVYWYQQSLDQGLQFLIQYYNGEERAKGNILERFSAQQFPDLHSELNLSSLELGDSALYFCASSATKREGEQFFGPGTRLTVL.

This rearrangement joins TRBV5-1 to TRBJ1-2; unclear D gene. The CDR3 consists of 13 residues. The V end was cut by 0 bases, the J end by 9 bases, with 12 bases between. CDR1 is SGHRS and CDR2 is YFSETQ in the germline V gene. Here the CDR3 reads CASSLDSLLSYTF. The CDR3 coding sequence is TGCGCCAGCAGCTTGGACAGCCTTCTTAGCTACACCTTC.

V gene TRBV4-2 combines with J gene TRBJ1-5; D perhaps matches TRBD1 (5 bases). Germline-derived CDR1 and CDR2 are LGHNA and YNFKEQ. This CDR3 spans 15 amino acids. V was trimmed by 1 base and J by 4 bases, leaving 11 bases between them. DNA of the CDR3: TGTGCCAGCAGCCAAGTACGACAGTTTAATCAGCCCCAGCATTTT. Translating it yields CASSQVRQFNQPQHF.

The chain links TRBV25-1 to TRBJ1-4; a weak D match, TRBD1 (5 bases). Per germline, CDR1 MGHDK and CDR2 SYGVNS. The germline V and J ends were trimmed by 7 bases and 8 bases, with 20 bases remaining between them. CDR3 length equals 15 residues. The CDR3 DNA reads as TGTGCCAGCAACGAAAACGGGCAGGGTAGCGAAAAACTGTTTTTT. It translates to CASNENGQGSEKLFF.

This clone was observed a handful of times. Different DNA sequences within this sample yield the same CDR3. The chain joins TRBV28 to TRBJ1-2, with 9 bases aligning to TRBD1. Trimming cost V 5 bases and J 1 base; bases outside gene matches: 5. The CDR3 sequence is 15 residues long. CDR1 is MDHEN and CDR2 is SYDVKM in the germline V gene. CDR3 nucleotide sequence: TGTGCCAGCAGTCCCCTGGGACAGGGTAACTATGGCTACACCTTC. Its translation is CASSPLGQGNYGYTF.

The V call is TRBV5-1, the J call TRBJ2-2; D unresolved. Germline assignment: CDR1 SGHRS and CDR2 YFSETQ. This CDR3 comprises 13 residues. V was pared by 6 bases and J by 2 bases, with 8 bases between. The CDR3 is CASTVLNTGELFF. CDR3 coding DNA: TGCGCCAGCACTGTTCTTAACACCGGGGAGCTGTTTTTT.

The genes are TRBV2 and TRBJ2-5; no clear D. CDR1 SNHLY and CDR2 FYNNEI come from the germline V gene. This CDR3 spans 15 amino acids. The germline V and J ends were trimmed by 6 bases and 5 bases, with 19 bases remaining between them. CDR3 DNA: TGTGCCAGCAGCAGCGATTATTACTCGGTCGAGACCCAGTACTTC. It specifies CASSSDYYSVETQYF.

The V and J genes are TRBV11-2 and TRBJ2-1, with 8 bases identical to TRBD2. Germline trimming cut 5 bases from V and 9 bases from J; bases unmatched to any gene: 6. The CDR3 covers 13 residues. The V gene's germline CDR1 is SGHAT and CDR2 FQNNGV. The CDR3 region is CASSTGSGSEQFF. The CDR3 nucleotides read TGTGCCAGCAGCACGGGAAGCGGGAGTGAGCAGTTCTTC.

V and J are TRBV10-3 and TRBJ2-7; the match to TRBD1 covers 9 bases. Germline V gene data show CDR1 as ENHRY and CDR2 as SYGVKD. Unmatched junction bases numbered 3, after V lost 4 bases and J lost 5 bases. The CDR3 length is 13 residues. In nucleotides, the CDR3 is TGTGCCATCAGTGCAGGGACAGGGAACGAGCAGTACTTC. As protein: CAISAGTGNEQYF.

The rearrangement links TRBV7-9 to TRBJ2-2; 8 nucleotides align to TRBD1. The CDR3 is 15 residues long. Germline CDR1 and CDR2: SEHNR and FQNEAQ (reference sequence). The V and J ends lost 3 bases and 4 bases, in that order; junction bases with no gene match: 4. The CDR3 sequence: CASSLWDRSTGELFF. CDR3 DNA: TGTGCCAGCAGCTTGTGGGACAGGAGCACCGGGGAGCTGTTTTTT.

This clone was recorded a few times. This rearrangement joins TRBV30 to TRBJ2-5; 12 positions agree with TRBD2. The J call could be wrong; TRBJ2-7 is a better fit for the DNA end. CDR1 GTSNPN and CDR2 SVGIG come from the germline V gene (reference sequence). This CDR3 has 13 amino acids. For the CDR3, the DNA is TGTGCCTGGAGTGGACTAGCGGGAGACGAGCAGTACTTC. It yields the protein CAWSGLAGDEQYF.

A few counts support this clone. The CDR3 loop reads CASSYSRGQSTFF. As DNA, the CDR3 is TGTGCCAGCAGTTACAGCCGCGGACAGAGCACTTTCTTT. The rearrangement joins TRBV6-6 to TRBJ1-1; D perhaps matches TRBD1 (6 bases). Germline-derived CDR1 and CDR2 are MNHNY and SVGAGI (reference sequence). There are 13 residues in the CDR3. The V gene lost 2 bases and the J gene lost 12 bases, with 16 bases spanning the gap.

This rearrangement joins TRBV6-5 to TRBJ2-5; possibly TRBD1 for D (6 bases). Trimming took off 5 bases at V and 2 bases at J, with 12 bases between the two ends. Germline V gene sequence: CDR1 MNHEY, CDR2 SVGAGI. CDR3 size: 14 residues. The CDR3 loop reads CASSEVGQQETQYF. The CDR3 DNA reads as TGTGCCAGCAGTGAAGTCGGACAGCAAGAGACCCAGTACTTC.

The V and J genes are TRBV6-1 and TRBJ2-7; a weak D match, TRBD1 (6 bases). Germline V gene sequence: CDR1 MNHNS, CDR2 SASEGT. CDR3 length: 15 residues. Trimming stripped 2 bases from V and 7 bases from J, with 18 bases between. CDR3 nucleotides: TGTGCCAGCAGTGAACGGAAGGACAGTTTGAGGGAGCAGTACTTC. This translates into CASSERKDSLREQYF.

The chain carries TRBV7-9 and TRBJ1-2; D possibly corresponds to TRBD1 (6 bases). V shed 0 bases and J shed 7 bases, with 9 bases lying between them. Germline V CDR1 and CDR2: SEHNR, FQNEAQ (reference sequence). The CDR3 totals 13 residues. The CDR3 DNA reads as TGTGCCAGCAGCTTAGCCTTGGACAGTGGCTACACCTTC. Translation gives CASSLALDSGYTF.

The CDR3 DNA reads as TGTGCCAGCAGTCCTCAGGGGTCCCCCCAAGAGACCCAGTACTTC. Its translation is CASSPQGSPQETQYF. The chain uses TRBV7-3 and TRBJ2-5, with TRBD1 as a possible D gene (6 bases). This CDR3 comprises 15 residues. Trimming took off 6 bases at V and 1 base at J, with 15 bases between the two ends. Per the germline V gene, CDR1 is SGHTA and CDR2 is FQGTGA.

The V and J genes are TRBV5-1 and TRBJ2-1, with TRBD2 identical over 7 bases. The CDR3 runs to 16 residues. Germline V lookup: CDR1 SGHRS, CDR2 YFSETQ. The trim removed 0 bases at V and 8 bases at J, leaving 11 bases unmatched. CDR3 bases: TGCGCCAGCAGCTTGGATAACCTAGCGGCCGTGGATGAGCAGTTCTTC. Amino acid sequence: CASSLDNLAAVDEQFF.

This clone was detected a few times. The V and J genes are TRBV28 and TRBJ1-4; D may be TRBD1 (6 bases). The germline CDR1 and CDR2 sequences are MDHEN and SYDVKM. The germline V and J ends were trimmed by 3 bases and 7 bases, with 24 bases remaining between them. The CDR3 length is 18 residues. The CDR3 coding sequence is TGTGCCAGCAGTTTTTCGGGGGGCGCTGGGGTGAAAGGTGAAAAACTGTTTTTT. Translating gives CASSFSGGAGVKGEKLFF.

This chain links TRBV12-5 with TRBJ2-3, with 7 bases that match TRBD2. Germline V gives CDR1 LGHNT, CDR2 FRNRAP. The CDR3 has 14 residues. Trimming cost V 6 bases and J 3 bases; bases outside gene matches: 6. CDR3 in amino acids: CASGPLAVTDTQYF. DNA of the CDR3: TGTGCTAGTGGCCCGCTAGCGGTTACAGATACGCAGTATTTT.